This TCR beta chain was identified in a study of blood T cells in healthy people across ages. Broader study findings: Per million T cells, TCR beta diversity dropped roughly linearly as age increased. More naive CD4+ cells and higher diversity marked long-lived donors relative to aged donors.

A word on this clonotype: Its antigen remains unidentified.

Investigators took about 10 milliliters of peripheral blood from every donor. V dropped 1 base and J dropped 1 base, with 8 bases sitting between them. The CDR3 loop spans 16 amino acids. Germline V gene sequence: CDR1 ENHRY, CDR2 SYGVKD. The use of a sample-barcoded 5' primer and a J-beta primer mix characterized a second PCR of about 7 to 12 cycles. In TCRdb, the 5' RACE reads were re-called with MiXCR into one record per CDR3 protein. The table has roughly 2 million distinct CDR3 sequences, 49% seen once. This clonotype was obtained from a woman aged 40 to 49 in good health. V and J are TRBV10-3 and TRBJ2-6; the D is unclear. The sequenced material came from blood. The CDR3 loop reads CAISELSASGANVLTF. CDR3 sequence (DNA): TGTGCCATCAGTGAGTTGTCGGCGTCTGGGGCCAACGTCCTGACTTTC.